This entry features one TCR beta chain sequence. Mouse gene names apply. Read coverage stops 4 residues before the CDR3 terminus; the germline J gene supplies the remainder. The entry originates in a study of CD8+ T cells in alopecia areata. Germline-derived CDR1 and CDR2 are NSHNY and SYGAGN. CDR3 size: 14 residues. V lost 4 bases and J lost 3; bases outside the gene matches: 5. Cells pooled from cutaneous lymph nodes were sorted on CD4, CD8alpha, NKG2D, NKG2ACE and other markers. The authors extracted RNA and reverse transcribed it into cDNA as the sequencing template. Assay: immunoSEQ multiplex PCR; the TCRdb copy retains only in-frame clones and omits some. The sample has about 300,000 clones, none seen only once.

The specimen was CD4+ T cells sorted from a lymph node. This receptor was obtained from a C3H/HeJ mouse with alopecia areata. For this mouse line, the MHC haplotype is H2-k. The chain is built from TRBV13-1 and TRBJ2-3; 7 bases are shared with TRBD1. This chain's CDR3 is CASSWDSGAETLYF. Partial CDR3 DNA: TGTGCCAGCAGTTGGGACAGCGGGGCAGAA.